The 15 T cell receptor beta chains in this list originate from one sample, sequenced in a study of blood T cells in healthy people across ages. A second PCR of roughly 6 to 12 cycles used a sample-barcoded 5' primer and a J-beta primer mix. In TCRdb, the 5' RACE reads were re-called with MiXCR into one record per CDR3 protein. The sample has some 1.5 million distinct CDR3 sequences; roughly 27% are singletons. What was sequenced was blood. The source is a woman aged 25-40 years in good health.

The chain carries TRBV6-5 and TRBJ1-6; 7 nucleotides match TRBD1. Germline V gene data show CDR1 as MNHEY and CDR2 as SVGAGI. Losses at the gene ends were 6 bases for V and 9 bases for J; bases not matched to a gene: 8. The CDR3 extends over 14 amino acids. The CDR3 is CASRQRGQGSPLHF. As DNA, the CDR3 is TGTGCCAGCAGGCAAAGGGGGCAGGGTTCACCCCTCCACTTT.

The chain recombines TRBV12-5 with TRBJ2-3; D is ambiguous. Trimming left V 5 bases short and J 4 bases short, with 16 bases between. Germline V gene lookup returns CDR1 LGHNT and CDR2 FRNRAP. The CDR3 is 15 residues long. CDR3 residues: CASGPRVGPSDTQYF. Here the CDR3 DNA reads TGTGCTAGTGGTCCTCGCGTAGGACCCTCAGATACGCAGTATTTT.

This clonotype has only a few counts. This chain connects TRBV20-1 to TRBJ1-2; D unclear. The CDR3 has 11 amino acids. The V end lost 1 base, the J end lost 10 bases, and 10 bases lay between the germline ends. Germline lookup yields CDR1 DFQATT and CDR2 SNEGSKA (reference sequence). In nucleotides, the CDR3 is TGCAGTGCTAGAGTTATGCTATACTACACCTTC. This gives the protein CSARVMLYYTF.

There are many counts of this clonotype. The chain combines TRBV13 with TRBJ2-7; no reliable D call. CDR1 is PRHDT, CDR2 FYEKMQ, per germline (reference sequence). Trimming removed 6 bases at V and 3 bases at J, with 15 bases between. The CDR3 covers 14 residues. The CDR3 sequence: CASRVGSTGYEQYF. CDR3 DNA sequence: TGTGCCAGCAGAGTAGGGTCCACGGGCTACGAGCAGTACTTC.

The chain carries TRBV20-1 and TRBJ2-5, with TRBD2 matching over 15 bases. The CDR3 has 14 residues. Germline trimming cut 5 bases from V and 10 bases from J; bases unmatched to any gene: 8. Per the germline V gene, CDR1 is DFQATT and CDR2 is SNEGSKA (reference sequence). The CDR3 DNA follows: TGCAGTGCTTCCCGGACTAGCGGGGGGGCGGACCAGTACTTC. Translation: CSASRTSGGADQYF.

The rearrangement joins TRBV12-3 or TRBV12-4 to TRBJ1-6; D is undetermined. CDR3 length: 17 residues. Trimming left V 6 bases short and J 0 bases short, with 15 bases between. Written as DNA, the CDR3 is TGTGCCAGCAGGCCCAGGATGGGGAGCTCCTATAATTCACCCCTCCACTTT. It yields the protein CASRPRMGSSYNSPLHF.

The table lists this clonotype with many counts. This chain links TRBV6-5 with TRBJ2-7; 8 bases agree with TRBD1. The CDR3 has 14 residues. The junction had 11 bases not matched to a gene; V was cut back by 8 bases and J by 5 bases. Per the germline V gene, CDR1 is MNHEY and CDR2 is SVGAGI. This chain's CDR3 is CASRKDRAGNEQYF. The CDR3 coding sequence is TGTGCCAGCCGGAAGGACAGGGCGGGTAACGAGCAGTACTTC.

The table lists this clonotype with a few counts. The V and J genes are TRBV5-1 and TRBJ2-7, with 8 bases lining up with TRBD1. The CDR3 contains 16 residues. The ends lost 3 bases at V and 5 bases at J; junction bases unmatched: 13. The germline V gene has CDR1 SGHRS and CDR2 YFSETQ. The CDR3, as DNA: TGCGCCAGCAGCTGGATGTGGGACAGGAGGTGTCACGAGCAGTACTTC. Protein product: CASSWMWDRRCHEQYF.

CDR3 amino acids: CSASVSPASDTQYF. CDR3 nucleotide sequence: TGCAGTGCTAGTGTTAGCCCAGCCTCAGATACGCAGTATTTT. The rearrangement uses TRBV20-1 and TRBJ2-3, with D unresolved. The CDR3 contains 14 residues. Germline CDR1 and CDR2: DFQATT and SNEGSKA (reference sequence). V gave up 3 bases and J gave up 4 bases, with 14 bases separating them.

Only a few counts were recorded for this clonotype. The rearrangement uses TRBV7-9 and TRBJ1-2, with a tentative D call TRBD1 (6 bases). This CDR3 is 13 amino acids long. Trimming shortened V by 8 bases and J by 3 bases, and 13 bases separated the two germline ends. Per germline, CDR1 SEHNR and CDR2 FQNEAQ (reference sequence). The CDR3 DNA reads TGTGCCAGCCACTCGGGGGCGGACTATGGCTACACCTTC. It is translated as CASHSGADYGYTF. Full variable domain (outside the CDR3, taken from reference TRBV7-9 and TRBJ1-2): DTGVSQNPRHKITKRGQNVTFRCDPISEHNRLYWYRQTLGQGPEFLTYFQNEAQLEKSRLLSDRFSAERPKGSFSTLEIQRTEQGDSAMYLCASHSGADYGYTFGSGTRLTVV.

This clonotype was detected many times. The V gene is TRBV20-1, the J gene TRBJ2-7; TRBD2 matches at 7 bases. This CDR3 contains 13 residues. The germline gives CDR1 DFQATT, CDR2 SNEGSKA (reference sequence). V lost 6 bases, J lost 0 bases, and 5 bases stayed unmatched. The CDR3 DNA follows: TGCAGTGCGACACTAGCGACCTCCTACGAGCAGTACTTC. Its translation is CSATLATSYEQYF.

This clonotype was counted between two and nine times. The V gene is TRBV12-3 or TRBV12-4, the J gene TRBJ2-7, with 10 bases fitting TRBD2. The CDR3 covers 16 residues. The trim removed 0 bases at V and 5 bases at J, leaving 7 bases unmatched. The CDR3 DNA reads TGTGCCAGCAGTTTAGCGGGGGTAGCGGGAGGCCACGAGCAGTACTTC. Its translation: CASSLAGVAGGHEQYF.

This clonotype was detected only a few times. The rearrangement links TRBV12-3 or TRBV12-4 to TRBJ2-4, with 14 bases identical to TRBD2. CDR3 length: 13 residues. V shed 5 bases and J 14 bases; nucleotides not matched to a gene: 5. The CDR3 reads CASSRLAGGSKYF. The CDR3 DNA reads TGTGCCAGCAGTCGACTAGCGGGGGGGAGCAAGTACTTC.

The chain couples TRBV7-2 to TRBJ2-2; D uncertain. Germline V gives CDR1 SGHTA, CDR2 FQGNSA. Trimming cost V 4 bases and J 3 bases, with 6 bases left between them. This CDR3 has 13 residues. CDR3 bases: TGTGCCAGCAGCTCAGCCCACACCGGGGAGCTGTTTTTT. It translates to CASSSAHTGELFF.

Turning to this clonotype: One junction end disagrees with the germline gene, perhaps due to a read error. The chain combines TRBV3-1 with TRBJ2-7; the match to TRBD2 covers 10 bases. Germline loops: CDR1 LGHDT, CDR2 YNNKEL (reference sequence). The CDR3 is 14 residues long. DNA for the CDR3: TGTGCCGGCAGTCTAGCGGGAGTTGGGTACGAGCAGTACTTC. This sequence encodes CAGSLAGVGYEQYF.